One sample yielded the 25 T cell receptor beta chains listed below, sequenced in a study of vaccination and CD4 T cells after COVID-19. Sequence data for DNA of cultured CD4+ T cells were generated by the Oncomine TCR Beta short-read assay. TCRdb processed the PCR reads anew with MiXCR; each CDR3 protein has one entry. The sample lists about 12,000 distinct CDR3 sequences; over 50% were seen once. For these receptors, no antigen is known. The treatment here: approximately 10-day PBMC culture with coronavirus spike peptide pools or control peptides (ViraFEST assay). The sample was CD4+ T cells from blood, cultured in vitro. These receptors were collected from a human donor who had recovered from COVID-19.

The V call is TRBV29-1, the J call TRBJ1-2; no clear D gene. V was pared by 5 bases and J by 4 bases, with 8 bases between. The CDR3 runs 11 residues. CDR1 is SQVTM and CDR2 is ANQGSEA in the germline V gene. CDR3 sequence (DNA): TGCAGCGTTCGCGACGGCTATGGCTACACCTTC. Translating it yields CSVRDGYGYTF.

The V call is TRBV5-1, the J call TRBJ2-2; no definite D call. This CDR3 region has 12 residues. The V gene's germline CDR1 is SGHRS and CDR2 YFSETQ. V was trimmed by 3 bases and J by 7 bases, leaving 7 bases between them. This chain's CDR3 is CASSSTIGELFF. Here the CDR3 DNA reads TGCGCCAGCAGCTCCACGATCGGGGAGCTGTTTTTT.

This clonotype has more than one count but fewer than ten. The chain carries TRBV5-5 and TRBJ1-2; the D is unclear. Germline V CDR1 and CDR2: SGHKS, YYEKEE (reference sequence). CDR3 length: 13 residues. Between the trimmed V and J ends, which lost 1 base and 3 bases, there was a span of 7 bases. This chain's CDR3 is CASSLMSDYGYTF. The CDR3, as DNA: TGTGCCAGCAGCTTGATGTCAGACTATGGCTACACCTTC.

The gene calls are TRBV30 and TRBJ2-2, with D unclear. V was trimmed by 5 bases and J by 4 bases, leaving 8 bases between them. Germline loops: CDR1 GTSNPN, CDR2 SVGIG (reference sequence). The CDR3 sequence is 12 residues long. In DNA form, the CDR3 reads TGTGCCTGGGGCAGGAGCACCGGGGAGCTGTTTTTT. Residues: CAWGRSTGELFF.

The V call is TRBV10-3, the J call TRBJ2-7; D is possibly TRBD1 (5 bases). Between the trimmed V and J ends, which lost 4 bases and 4 bases, there was a span of 11 bases. Germline V gives CDR1 ENHRY, CDR2 SYGVKD. The CDR3 has 13 residues. The CDR3 bases are TGTGCCATCAGTGCGGCAGGGATGTACGAGCAGTACTTC. This translates into CAISAAGMYEQYF.

The chain links TRBV2 to TRBJ1-5; perhaps TRBD1 as D (5 bases). The germline gives CDR1 SNHLY, CDR2 FYNNEI. This CDR3 comprises 13 residues. V dropped 3 bases and J dropped 7 bases, with 10 bases sitting between them. The CDR3 DNA sequence: TGTGCCAGCAGTGAGGGGGGAGGCCAGCCCCAGCATTTT. It codes for CASSEGGGQPQHF.

A single count supports this clonotype. The chain combines TRBV7-9 with TRBJ2-3; TRBD1 agrees at 9 bases. There are 15 residues in the CDR3. J lost 6 bases, V lost 1 base, and 5 bases had no gene match. Germline V CDR1 and CDR2: SEHNR, FQNEAQ (reference sequence). DNA for the CDR3: TGTGCCAGCAGCTTAGTTGGGACAGGGAGGGATACGCAGTATTTT. Protein: CASSLVGTGRDTQYF.

The chain is built from TRBV2 and TRBJ2-5; D is ambiguous. Trimming stripped 4 bases from V and 5 bases from J, with 8 bases between. The CDR3 extends over 12 amino acids. The germline CDR1 and CDR2 sequences are SNHLY and FYNNEI. CDR3 coding DNA: TGTGCCAGCAGTGGTAGTCCGGAGACCCAGTACTTC. Amino acid sequence: CASSGSPETQYF.

The CDR3 DNA sequence: TGTGCCATCAGTGAGTCTGCAGATACGCAGTATTTT. Amino acids: CAISESADTQYF. The chain couples TRBV10-3 to TRBJ2-3; no reliable D call. Trimming removed 0 bases at V and 4 bases at J, with 2 bases between. Per germline, CDR1 ENHRY and CDR2 SYGVKD. The CDR3 covers 12 residues.

The CDR3 loop is CAISEGTSGRNTGELFF. CDR3 nucleotide sequence: TGTGCCATCAGTGAGGGGACTAGCGGGAGGAACACCGGGGAGCTGTTTTTT. The chain joins TRBV10-3 to TRBJ2-2; 14 nucleotides align to TRBD2. The germline V gene encodes CDR1 ENHRY and CDR2 SYGVKD. CDR3 size: 17 residues. Unmatched junction bases numbered 0, after V lost 2 bases and J lost 1 base.

Only one count was recorded for this clonotype. The rearrangement links TRBV18 to TRBJ2-5; TRBD2 matches at 14 bases. The CDR3 has 17 amino acids. The V and J ends lost 0 bases and 7 bases, in that order; junction bases with no gene match: 7. Germline lookup yields CDR1 KGHSH and CDR2 LQKENI. The CDR3, as DNA: TGTGCCAGCTCACCACCAAGACTAGCGGGAGGGCCGGTGACCCAGTACTTC. This sequence encodes CASSPPRLAGGPVTQYF.

The chain combines TRBV18 with TRBJ2-7, with D perhaps matching TRBD1 or TRBD2 (5 bases each). Germline values: CDR1 KGHSH, CDR2 LQKENI. V was clipped by 5 bases and J by 7 bases, with 18 bases between them. The CDR3 extends over 14 amino acids. Written as DNA, the CDR3 is TGTGCCAGCTCAACAAATCCGGGACCGCTTGAGCAGTACTTC. Protein: CASSTNPGPLEQYF.

This clonotype appeared a single time. The chain is built from TRBV6-1 and TRBJ2-2; possibly TRBD1 for D (7 bases). The V end lost 5 bases, the J end lost 4 bases, and 11 bases lay between the germline ends. Germline lookup yields CDR1 MNHNS and CDR2 SASEGT. This CDR3 spans 14 amino acids. The CDR3 is CASSQGEATGELFF. The CDR3 bases are TGTGCCAGCAGTCAGGGGGAGGCCACCGGGGAGCTGTTTTTT.

Turning to this clonotype: The CDR3 carries no conserved terminal phenylalanine or tryptophan, so it likely arises from a read error. The chain recombines TRBV20-1 with TRBJ1-6; D possibly corresponds to TRBD1 (5 bases). The V gene's germline CDR1 is DFQATT and CDR2 SNEGSKA (reference sequence). Trimming cost V 3 bases and J 0 bases, with 6 bases left between them. The CDR3 runs to 14 residues. The CDR3 region has the DNA TGCAGTGCTAGCACAGGCTCCTATAATTCACCCCTCCACGTT. Its translation: CSASTGSYNSPLHV.

This clonotype was seen a few times. The genes are TRBV28 and TRBJ2-6; tentative D call: TRBD2 (6 bases). The V gene lost 4 bases and the J gene lost 0 bases, with 10 bases spanning the gap. This CDR3 has 16 amino acids. The germline CDR1 and CDR2 sequences are MDHEN and SYDVKM. The CDR3 nucleotides read TGTGCCAGCAGTTCGGGAGAGAGCTCTGGGGCCAACGTCCTGACTTTC. This sequence encodes CASSSGESSGANVLTF. Full variable domain (outside the CDR3, taken from reference TRBV28 and TRBJ2-6): DVKVTQSSRYLVKRTGEKVFLECVQDMDHENMFWYRQDPGLGLRLIYFSYDVKMKEKGDIPEGYSVSREKKERFSLILESASTNQTSMYLCASSSGESSGANVLTFGAGSRLTVL.

The chain links TRBV27 to TRBJ1-2; D is undetermined. The CDR3 has 13 amino acids. V lost 5 bases, J lost 3 bases, and 10 bases lay in between. From germline, CDR1 is MNHEY and CDR2 SMNVEV (reference sequence). The DNA for the CDR3 is TGTGCCAGCAGTGTCAATCCCTACTATGGCTACACCTTC. This encodes CASSVNPYYGYTF.

The V call is TRBV24-1, the J call TRBJ2-1, with 9 bases lining up with TRBD1. Germline CDR1 KGHDR, CDR2 SFDVKD. The V gene end was trimmed by 9 bases and the J gene end by 7 bases; junction bases not matched to a gene: 6. This CDR3 is 13 amino acids long. The CDR3 DNA sequence: TGTGCCACCGGGACAGGGAATCTGAATGAGCAGTTCTTC. Translation: CATGTGNLNEQFF.

V and J are TRBV7-8 and TRBJ1-5, with D hard to call. Germline V CDR1 and CDR2: SGHVS, FQNEAQ. The CDR3 length is 14 residues. Trimming took 5 bases from V and 1 from J, leaving 9 bases between them. DNA of the CDR3: TGTGCCAGCAGCGCCCAGATAAGCAATCAGCCCCAGCATTTT. Its protein is CASSAQISNQPQHF.

The V call is TRBV10-3, the J call TRBJ1-4; 12 positions agree with TRBD1. Germline loops: CDR1 ENHRY, CDR2 SYGVKD. V gave up 5 bases and J gave up 2 bases; unmatched junction bases: 9. The CDR3 extends over 18 amino acids. The CDR3 sequence: CAISPGQGAWRTNEKLFF. CDR3 nucleotides: TGTGCCATCAGTCCGGGACAGGGGGCTTGGCGTACTAATGAAAAACTGTTTTTT.

The chain couples TRBV2 to TRBJ1-4; TRBD1 aligns across 7 bases. CDR1 is SNHLY and CDR2 is FYNNEI in the germline V gene. The length of the CDR3 is 15 residues. The V gene end was trimmed by 7 bases and the J gene end by 3 bases; junction bases not matched to a gene: 8. The CDR3 here is CASMGGGTANEKLFF. CDR3 nucleotide sequence: TGTGCCAGCATGGGGGGAGGGACAGCTAATGAAAAACTGTTTTTT.

The chain uses TRBV7-2 and TRBJ2-3, with a weak D call TRBD2 (6 bases). V gave up 5 bases and J gave up 9 bases, with 12 bases separating them. Germline V gene data show CDR1 as SGHTA and CDR2 as FQGNSA. The CDR3 totals 12 residues. In DNA, the CDR3 is TGTGCCAGCAGCGAGGGACTTCCAACGCAGTATTTT. Amino acids: CASSEGLPTQYF.

The chain couples TRBV9 to TRBJ2-3; TRBD2 agrees at 8 bases. Germline loops: CDR1 SGDLS, CDR2 YYNGEE. This CDR3 region has 16 residues. With V trimmed by 1 base and J by 0 bases, 4 bases remained unmatched. CDR3 loop: CASSVRERESTDTQYF. The CDR3 DNA follows: TGTGCCAGCAGCGTACGTGAGCGGGAGAGCACAGATACGCAGTATTTT. The whole variable domain, filled in from reference TRBV9 and TRBJ2-3, reads DSGVTQTPKHLITATGQRVTLRCSPRSGDLSVYWYQQSLDQGLQFLIQYYNGEERAKGNILERFSAQQFPDLHSELNLSSLELGDSALYFCASSVRERESTDTQYFGPGTRLTVL.

The chain uses TRBV19 and TRBJ1-5, with TRBD1 as a possible D gene (5 bases). V lost 7 bases and J 4 bases, leaving 8 bases between the germline ends. The CDR3 length is 12 residues. Germline CDR1 LNHDA, CDR2 SQIVND (reference sequence). The CDR3 region has the DNA TGTGCCAGTAAGGAGGGGAATCAGCCCCAGCATTTT. Translation: CASKEGNQPQHF.

J is TRBJ1-2 and V is TRBV28, with D unclear. The CDR3 sequence is 11 residues long. From germline, CDR1 is MDHEN and CDR2 SYDVKM. The CDR3 loop reads CVSTDNYGYTF. Here the CDR3 DNA reads TGTGTCTCCACCGATAACTATGGCTACACCTTC.

The J gene is TRBJ1-3, the V gene TRBV20-1; the D is unclear. V was pared by 4 bases and J by 1 base, with 20 bases between. CDR1 is DFQATT, CDR2 SNEGSKA, per germline (reference sequence). This CDR3 region has 17 residues. CDR3 residues: CSAKRRAAPSSGNTIYF. The CDR3 DNA follows: TGCAGTGCTAAGAGGAGGGCGGCCCCTTCGTCTGGAAACACCATATATTTT.